This TCR beta chain was recovered during a study of stem cell transplantation in POMP-related autoinflammatory disease. The wider study: Hypothesis: faulty thymoproteasomes impair CD8+ T-cell selection, skewing TRB repertoires.

Study-wide points: Patients with PRAID showed a restricted number of unique TRB V-J gene pairings. PRAID patients trended toward lower TRB diversity and higher clonality in all analyzed T-cell subsets.

Prominent immunodeficiency with autoinflammation defined PRAID. Here immunoSEQ multiplex PCR was the method, and the copy in TCRdb shows in-frame clones only, minus some. This table has 33,000 or so clones, 80% to 90% appearing once. Per the germline V gene, CDR1 is LNHDA and CDR2 is SQIVND (reference sequence). The CDR3 runs 14 residues. V was pared by 2 bases and J by 4 bases, with 3 bases of the junction left unmatched. Concerning this clone itself: What it recognizes is unknown.

Sequencing was performed on CD4+ T cells from PBMCs, taken before stem cell transplantation. This rearrangement joins TRBV19 to TRBJ1-1, with TRBD1 matching over 8 bases. The sequence came from a human donor with POMP-related autoinflammation and immune dysregulation (PRAID). Written as DNA, the CDR3 is TGTGCCAGTAGTATACGGACAGGGACCACTGAAGCTTTCTTT. Protein sequence: CASSIRTGTTEAFF.